The source of this T cell receptor (beta chain) is a study of immune characterization of retroperitoneal liposarcoma (dated by TCRdb to between 2018 and 2021). Library preparation employed PCR. The sample was run on a NextSeq 500. TCRdb cleaned the public reads at Q25 with fastp, built clones with MiXCR and kept in-frame beta chains. Rows are combined by CDR3 protein, so each entry shows the most common genes and DNA. For this sample there are roughly 11,000 distinct CDR3 sequences; roughly half appear just once. Over 9.5% of the sample lies in the top ten. Ends trimmed: V by 5 bases, J by 5 bases; bases unmatched to a gene: 10. Its CDR3 holds 15 amino acids, cysteine through phenylalanine. Only the CDR3 part of the read is kept: 45 bases, read in frame from the first base. The germline V gene gives CDR1 as MNHNS and CDR2 as SASEGT. Only a few counts were recorded for this clonotype. Its cognate antigen has yet to be identified. Per-base qualities were not stored, and no clone one base away is much larger.

This clonotype originated in a female donor with retroperitoneal liposarcoma. The sample comprised tumor tissue. The rearrangement combines TRBV6-1 with TRBJ2-5, and 8 junctional nucleotides match TRBD1. CDR3 loop: CASSLQGAYTETQYF. The nucleotides are TGTGCCAGCAGTCTTCAGGGGGCGTACACTGAGACCCAGTACTTC.